Listed below are T cell receptor beta chains from one sample, sequenced in a study of identical twins. TCRdb processed the 5' RACE reads anew with MiXCR; each CDR3 protein has one entry. The repertoire has approximately 590,000 distinct CDR3 sequences, 9% to 10% of them found once; the top ten carry under 3%. These records were also assigned to another study, of yellow fever vaccine responses in identical twins.

Material: PBMCs. These receptor sequences come from a woman between 18 and 29 years old in good health. The CDR3 runs from the conserved cysteine through the conserved F or W. D genes are given only for firm matches. The size entry is marked missing in some rows and otherwise reads once, few, many or a size class.

cdr3_aa cdr3_nt clone_size v_call d_call j_call
CASSPDGYGYTF TGCGCCAGCAGCCCGGACGGCTATGGCTACACCTTC many TRBV5-1 . TRBJ1-2
CASSLAGFGTEAFF TGTGCCAGCAGCTTAGCTGGGTTCGGCACTGAAGCTTTCTTT few TRBV7-2 . TRBJ1-1
CASSVAGAHYEQYF TGTGCCAGCAGCGTAGCGGGGGCTCACTACGAGCAGTACTTC few TRBV9 . TRBJ2-7
CASSFGRTGELFF TGCGCCAGCAGCTTCGGGCGCACCGGGGAGCTGTTTTTT many TRBV5-1 . TRBJ2-2
CATSLSWDEETQYF TGTGCCACCAGTCTGAGCTGGGACGAAGAGACCCAGTACTTC . TRBV15 . TRBJ2-5
CSAGRANTGELFF TGCAGTGCTGGAAGGGCGAACACCGGGGAGCTGTTTTTT many TRBV20-1 . TRBJ2-2
CSVAGLAGGPPYEQYF TGCAGCGTCGCCGGACTAGCGGGAGGGCCCCCCTACGAGCAGTACTTC few TRBV29-1 TRBD2 TRBJ2-7
CASKGRSGFDEQFF TGTGCCAGCAAAGGTCGAAGTGGGTTCGATGAGCAGTTCTTC few TRBV2 . TRBJ2-1
CASSLSGGNGYEQYF TGTGCCAGCAGTTTATCGGGGGGAAACGGCTACGAGCAGTACTTC few TRBV27 . TRBJ2-7
CASSFEGPGSGNTIYF TGTGCCAGCAGTTTTGAGGGCCCCGGCTCTGGAAACACCATATATTTT many TRBV12-3/TRBV12-4 . TRBJ1-3
CASSVAVGGSEETQYF TGTGCCAGCAGCGTAGCTGTGGGAGGGTCGGAAGAGACCCAGTACTTC few TRBV9 TRBD2 TRBJ2-5
CSVETSSGANVLTF TGCAGCGTTGAAACTAGCTCTGGGGCCAACGTCCTGACTTTC many TRBV29-1 . TRBJ2-6
CSVEVQGAYEQYF TGCAGCGTTGAGGTACAGGGGGCCTACGAGCAGTACTTC few TRBV29-1 TRBD1 TRBJ2-7
CASSLVRDRVNEQFF TGTGCCAGCAGCTTAGTCCGGGACAGGGTTAATGAGCAGTTCTTC . TRBV7-9 TRBD1 TRBJ2-1
CATRWDSNSPLHF TGTGCCACCAGATGGGACAGCAATTCACCCCTCCACTTT few TRBV12-3/TRBV12-4 TRBD1 TRBJ1-6
CASSWERGFSNTGELFF TGTGCCAGCAGCTGGGAGAGGGGTTTTTCGAACACCGGGGAGCTGTTTTTT many TRBV7-8 . TRBJ2-2
CASCTTGRGNNQPQHF TGTGCCAGCTGTACAACGGGACGCGGAAACAATCAGCCCCAGCATTTT many TRBV28 . TRBJ1-5
CSVRGVGLAGADTQYF TGCAGCGTTCGGGGTGTCGGACTAGCGGGAGCAGATACGCAGTATTTT . TRBV29-1 TRBD2 TRBJ2-3
CASSLTRNNEQFF TGTGCCAGCAGTCTGACTCGAAACAATGAGCAGTTCTTC many TRBV12-3/TRBV12-4 . TRBJ2-1
CASSGPPLYNEQFF TGTGCCAGTAGTGGTCCCCCCCTCTACAATGAGCAGTTCTTC . TRBV19 . TRBJ2-1